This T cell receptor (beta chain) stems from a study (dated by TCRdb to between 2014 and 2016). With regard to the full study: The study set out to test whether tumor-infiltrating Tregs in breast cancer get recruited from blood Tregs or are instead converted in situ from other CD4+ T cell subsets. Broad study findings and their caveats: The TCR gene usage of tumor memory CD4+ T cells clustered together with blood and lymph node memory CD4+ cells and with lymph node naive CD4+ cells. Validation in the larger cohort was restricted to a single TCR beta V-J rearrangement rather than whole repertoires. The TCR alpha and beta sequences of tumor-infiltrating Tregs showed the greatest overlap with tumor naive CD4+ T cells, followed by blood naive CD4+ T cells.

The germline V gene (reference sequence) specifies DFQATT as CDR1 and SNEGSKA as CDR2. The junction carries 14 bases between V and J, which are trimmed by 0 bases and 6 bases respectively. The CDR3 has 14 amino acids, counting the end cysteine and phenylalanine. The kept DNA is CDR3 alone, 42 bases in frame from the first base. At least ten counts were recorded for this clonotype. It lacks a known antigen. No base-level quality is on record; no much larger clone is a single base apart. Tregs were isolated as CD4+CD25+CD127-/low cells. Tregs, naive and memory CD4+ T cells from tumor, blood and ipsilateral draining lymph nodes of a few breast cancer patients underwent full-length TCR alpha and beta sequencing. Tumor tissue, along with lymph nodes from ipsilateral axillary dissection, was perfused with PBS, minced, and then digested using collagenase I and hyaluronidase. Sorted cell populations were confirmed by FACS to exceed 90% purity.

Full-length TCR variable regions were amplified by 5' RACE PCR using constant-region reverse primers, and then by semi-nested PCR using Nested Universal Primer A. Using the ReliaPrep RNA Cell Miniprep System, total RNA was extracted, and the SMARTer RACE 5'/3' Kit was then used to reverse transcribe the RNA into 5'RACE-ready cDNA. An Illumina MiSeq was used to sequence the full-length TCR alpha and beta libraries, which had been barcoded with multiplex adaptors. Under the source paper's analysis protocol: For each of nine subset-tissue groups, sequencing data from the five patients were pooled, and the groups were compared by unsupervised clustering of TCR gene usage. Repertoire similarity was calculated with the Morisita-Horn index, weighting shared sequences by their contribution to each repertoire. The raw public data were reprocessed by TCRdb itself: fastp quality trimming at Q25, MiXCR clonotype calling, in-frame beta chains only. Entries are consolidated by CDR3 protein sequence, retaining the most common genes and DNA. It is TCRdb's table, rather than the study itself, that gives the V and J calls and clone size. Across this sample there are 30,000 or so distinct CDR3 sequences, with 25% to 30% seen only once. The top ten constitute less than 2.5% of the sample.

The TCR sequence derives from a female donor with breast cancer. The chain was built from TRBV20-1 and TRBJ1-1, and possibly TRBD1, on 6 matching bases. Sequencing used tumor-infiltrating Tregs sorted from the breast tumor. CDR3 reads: CSARDSRGSPEAFF. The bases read TGCAGTGCTAGAGACTCCAGGGGATCCCCTGAAGCTTTCTTT.